These 6 T cell receptor beta chains were sequenced from one sample in a study of blood T cell repertoires in COVID-19. Clones were read by immunoSEQ multiplex PCR, and TCRdb kept only the in-frame ones, dropping some. The sample holds roughly 38,000 clones; 70% to 80% are singletons and the top ten take about 8.5%. Specimen: peripheral blood. These TCRs come from a man in his 70s with active or convalescent COVID-19.

The genes are TRBV3-1 (or the pseudogene TRBV3-2) and TRBJ1-6; 7 nucleotides align to TRBD1. This CDR3 is 16 amino acids long. The J segment lost 14 bases and the V segment lost 1 base, leaving 14 bases of the junction unmatched. CDR1 is LGHDT and CDR2 is YNNKEL in the germline V gene (reference sequence). Written as DNA, the CDR3 is TGTGCCAGCAGCCAAGGATTGGGACAGTCACGGTCTTCCCTCCACTTT. Translated, it gives CASSQGLGQSRSSLHF.

The rearrangement uses TRBV30 and TRBJ1-4; perhaps TRBD1 as D (5 bases). The CDR3 is 18 amino acids. Germline CDR1 reads GTSNPN; CDR2 reads SVGIG (reference sequence). Trimming shortened V by 2 bases and J by 7 bases, and 26 bases separated the two germline ends. The chain's CDR3 is CAWSPHPGTLWGGEKLFF. For the CDR3, the DNA is TGTGCCTGGAGTCCGCATCCGGGCACGCTGTGGGGGGGTGAAAAACTGTTTTTT.

The V call is TRBV5-1, the J call TRBJ1-1; D remains unclear. Germline loops: CDR1 SGHRS, CDR2 YFSETQ. V was trimmed by 7 bases and J by 0 bases, leaving 7 bases between them. The CDR3 consists of 12 residues. The CDR3, as DNA: TGCGCCAGCTCTGGGCTGAACACTGAAGCTTTCTTT. This encodes CASSGLNTEAFF.

V and J are TRBV6-1 and TRBJ1-2, with TRBD1 as a possible D gene (5 bases). CDR1 and CDR2 from the germline V gene are MNHNS and SASEGT. V was cut by 1 base and J by 4 bases, with 16 bases left in between. The CDR3 sequence is 16 residues long. The CDR3 DNA sequence: TGTGCCAGCAGTGAAGGAGTGGGGGAGGGTAGCTATGGCTACACCTTC. Protein product: CASSEGVGEGSYGYTF.

This clone was picked up many times. The CDR3 loop reads CASSPPASGANTEAFF. In DNA form, the CDR3 reads TGTGCCAGCTCACCACCGGCGTCAGGCGCTAACACTGAAGCTTTCTTT. The chain carries TRBV18 and TRBJ1-1; no clear D. Germline V CDR1 and CDR2: KGHSH, LQKENI. This CDR3 has 16 residues. The germline V and J ends were trimmed by 0 bases and 2 bases, with 13 bases remaining between them.

In its sample, this clone was seen a few times. V gene TRBV5-1 combines with J gene TRBJ1-3, with D unclear. In germline, CDR1 is SGHRS, CDR2 YFSETQ. The V gene lost 0 bases and the J gene lost 2 bases, with 12 bases spanning the gap. The CDR3 runs to 16 residues. CDR3 nucleotide sequence: TGCGCCAGCAGCTTGGAGGCTGGTGGGCCTGGAAACACCATATATTTT. Protein sequence: CASSLEAGGPGNTIYF.